Sequencing of this TCR beta chain was carried out in a study of T cell changes during pregnancy in multiple sclerosis. The CDR3 is 15 amino acids. CDR1 and CDR2 from the germline V gene are SEHNR and FQNEAQ (reference sequence). The V gene lost 5 bases and the J gene lost 7 bases, with 20 bases spanning the gap. Sequenced by immunoSEQ multiplex PCR; TCRdb stores in-frame clones only, minus some. This repertoire shows about 49,000 clones, 90% found once; its top ten account for about 5.1%. The V gene is TRBV7-9, the J gene TRBJ1-2, with TRBD1 as a possible D gene (5 bases). This clonotype was obtained from a female donor in good health, enrolled as a control in a pregnancy study. Sequencing used peripheral blood, obtained after pregnancy. The CDR3 protein is CASSPNQGRASGYTF. The CDR3 DNA is TGTGCCAGCAGCCCGAACCAGGGTCGGGCCTCTGGCTACACCTTC.